A selection of T cell receptor beta chains follows, all from one sample in a study of T cell responses to AZD1222 COVID-19 vaccine. Here immunoSEQ multiplex PCR was the method, and the copy in TCRdb shows in-frame clones only, minus some. The sample consists of about 130,000 clones, 90% of them appearing once. Sequencing was performed on peripheral blood, taken on day 0 of AZD1222 vaccination. The receptors originated from an adult in good health. CDR3s include the opening cysteine and the closing phenylalanine or tryptophan. A D gene is named only where the DNA matches it firmly. A clone size is listed for some rows: how often the clone was seen (once, few, many), or a class if it is expanded.

J gene | D gene | V gene | clone size | CDR3 DNA | CDR3 protein
TRBJ1-6 | NA | TRBV9 | NA | TGTGCCAGCAGCGTAGGTGGGGGGTCACCCCTCCACTTT | CASSVGGGSPLHF
TRBJ1-4 | TRBD1 | TRBV5-6 | NA | TGTGCCAGCAGCGAGGGGACAGGGATCGAAAAACTGTTTTTT | CASSEGTGIEKLFF
TRBJ1-5 | NA | TRBV27 | few | TGTGCCACCACCTCCCCCGGTCAGCCCCAGCATTTT | CATTSPGQPQHF
TRBJ2-5 | NA | TRBV2 | NA | TGTGCCAGCAGTGAAGCGAGGAAAGAGACCCAGTACTTC | CASSEARKETQYF
TRBJ2-7 | NA | TRBV28 | NA | TGTGCCAGCAGTTTACTTGGGGGATCCTACGAGCAGTACTTC | CASSLLGGSYEQYF
TRBJ1-2 | TRBD1 | TRBV19 | NA | TGTGCCAGTAGTATATCCCAACAGGGGGCATATGGCTACACCTTC | CASSISQQGAYGYTF
TRBJ1-1 | NA | TRBV15 | NA | TGTGCCACCAGCGGGGGGACTGAAGCTTTCTTT | CATSGGTEAFF
TRBJ1-1 | TRBD1 | TRBV9 | NA | TGTGCCAGCAGCCCAGGCACAGGGGTGGTCACTGAAGCTTTCTTT | CASSPGTGVVTEAFF
TRBJ2-7 | TRBD2 | TRBV5-1 | NA | TGCGCCAGCAGCCCGGCGGGGGCCTACGAGCAGTACTTC | CASSPAGAYEQYF
TRBJ2-1 | NA | TRBV7-2 | NA | TGTGCCAGCAGCTTAACGGATTTCTCCTACAATGAGCAGTTCTTC | CASSLTDFSYNEQFF
TRBJ2-5 | NA | TRBV7-3 | NA | TGTGCCAGCAGCTTATGGGGAGAGACCCAGTACTTC | CASSLWGETQYF
TRBJ2-7 | NA | TRBV12-5 | NA | TGTGCTAGTGGTTTGAGCCCGGGATCGGACGAGCAGTACTTC | CASGLSPGSDEQYF
TRBJ1-2 | NA | TRBV6-2/TRBV6-3 | NA | TGTGCCAGCAGTTACGGGTTGGGACCCTATGGCTACACCTTC | CASSYGLGPYGYTF
TRBJ1-4 | NA | TRBV28 | NA | TGTGCCAGCAGTTTGGGAGGGGGGGCAACTAATGAAAAACTGTTTTTT | CASSLGGGATNEKLFF
TRBJ1-1 | NA | TRBV27 | NA | TGTGCCAGCAGTCCCCGACACGAGAGCACTGAAGCTTTCTTT | CASSPRHESTEAFF
TRBJ2-5 | NA | TRBV25-1 | NA | TGTGCCAGCAGTGAAAGCGCTTGGCGGCAAGAGACCCAGTACTTC | CASSESAWRQETQYF
TRBJ2-2 | NA | TRBV2 | NA | TGTGCCAGCAGTGAAGTTCAGACGAACACCGGGGAGCTGTTTTTT | CASSEVQTNTGELFF
TRBJ2-3 | TRBD1 | TRBV2 | NA | TGTGCCAGCAGCACAGGGGATGCCATCTGGGGGCAGTATTTT | CASSTGDAIWGQYF
TRBJ2-3 | TRBD2 | TRBV9 | NA | TGTGCCAGCAGCGTAGTCAAGCGGGGGGGCCGGGATACGCAGTATTTT | CASSVVKRGGRDTQYF
TRBJ2-5 | TRBD2 | TRBV7-3 | NA | TGTGCCAGCAGCTTAACCAGCGGGGGGGCCGGAGAGACCCAGTACTTC | CASSLTSGGAGETQYF